In its sample, the clone carrying this T cell receptor (beta chain) is large. Its antigen is undetermined. This CDR3 is 16 amino acids long. Germline V gene sequence: CDR1 SQVTM, CDR2 ANQGSEA. V was shortened by 0 bases and J by 0 bases, with 12 bases between the two germline ends. The data are from a study of early stage breast cancer tumors. Study details: ER+/PR+/HER2- status applied to about 75% of the 16 invasive breast tumors. Samples were sequenced at 9 to 10-fold average coverage.

The repertoire was sequenced with immunoSEQ multiplex PCR; TCRdb's copy has only in-frame clones and lacks some. Of 5,800 or so clones listed, roughly 78% are singletons. General study findings and limits: In about 90% of the 16 patients, blood comparison separated tumor from normal breast.

Specimen: normal breast tissue next to the tumor. The genes are TRBV29-1 and TRBJ2-1; tentatively, D is TRBD2 (6 bases). The sequence derives from a person between 65 and 79 years old with breast cancer. The CDR3 coding sequence is TGCAGCGTTGAAGATTCGGGGCGGGGCTCCTACAATGAGCAGTTCTTC. Translated, it gives CSVEDSGRGSYNEQFF.